These 3 T cell receptor beta chains originate from one sample sequenced in a study of T-cell memory formation after mild COVID-19. In TCRdb, the 5' RACE reads were re-called with MiXCR into one record per CDR3 protein. The sample has tens of thousands of distinct CDR3 sequences, about an eighth seen once. The sequenced material came from PBMCs or a T cell subset sorted from them (not recorded which). These receptor sequences come from a man aged 18 to 29 who had mild COVID-19 (a few samples of this study predate the infection). Cell type and time point are not known.

With regard to this clonotype: The junction differs from germline at one of its ends, possibly a read error. V usage is TRBV20-1 and J usage is TRBJ2-4; D is undetermined. CDR3 length: 13 amino acids. Germline CDR1 reads DFQATT; CDR2 reads SNEGSKA (reference sequence). CDR3 amino acids: CSARELAKNIQYF. DNA for the CDR3: TGCAGTGCCAGAGAGTTAGCCAAAAACATTCAGTACTTC.

In this sample, this clonotype turned up many times. The chain links TRBV7-3 to TRBJ2-1; D may be TRBD2 (5 bases). V was pared by 2 bases and J by 9 bases, with 5 bases between. CDR1 is SGHTA and CDR2 is FQGTGA in the germline V gene. The CDR3 is 11 amino acids. CDR3 sequence reads: CASSLAGEQFF. CDR3 nucleotides: TGTGCCAGCAGCTTAGCGGGTGAGCAGTTCTTC.

Comments on this clonotype: A single base separates this from a much larger clone, so it may be a read error. The chain uses TRBV7-2 and TRBJ2-1, with a possible D match to TRBD2 (5 bases). The CDR3 runs to 14 residues. Germline V gene sequence: CDR1 SGHTA, CDR2 FQGNSA. V was pared by 6 bases and J by 9 bases, with 18 bases between. The CDR3 here is CASRSRTGYGEQFF. DNA of the CDR3: TGTGCCAGCAGATCCCGGACGGGGTATGGTGAGCAGTTCTTC.